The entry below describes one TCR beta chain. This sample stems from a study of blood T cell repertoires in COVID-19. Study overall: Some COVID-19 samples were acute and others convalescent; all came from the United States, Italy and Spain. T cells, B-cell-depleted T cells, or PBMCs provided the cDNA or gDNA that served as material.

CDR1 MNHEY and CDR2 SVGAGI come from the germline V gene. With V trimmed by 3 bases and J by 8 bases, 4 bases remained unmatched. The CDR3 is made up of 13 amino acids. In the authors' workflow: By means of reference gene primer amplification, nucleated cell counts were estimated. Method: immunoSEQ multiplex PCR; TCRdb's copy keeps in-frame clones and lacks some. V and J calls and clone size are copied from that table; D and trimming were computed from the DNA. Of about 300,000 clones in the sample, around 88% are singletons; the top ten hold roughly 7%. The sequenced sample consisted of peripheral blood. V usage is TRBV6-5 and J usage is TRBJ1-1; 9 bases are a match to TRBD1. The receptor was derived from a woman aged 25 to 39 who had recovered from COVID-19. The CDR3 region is CASSYTGTGEAFF. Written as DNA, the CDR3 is TGTGCCAGCAGTTATACCGGGACAGGGGAAGCTTTCTTT.